The rows below give T cell receptor beta chains drawn from one sample of a study of T cells expressing NK-cell markers. TCRdb reprocessed the 5' RACE reads and keeps a single row for each CDR3 protein, giving no DNA. The table gives 500,000 to 700,000 distinct CDR3 sequences; the top ten clones make up approximately 3.6% of it. Material for sequencing was blood T cells: a sorted CD56 or NKG2C T cell subset, CD4+ or CD8+ T cells, or bulk PBMC T cells (not recorded which). The source of these receptors is a man in his late teens or twenties in good health. The CDR3 runs from the conserved cysteine through the conserved F or W. Each record gives: J gene, V gene, CDR3 protein.

>TRBJ2-3|TRBV29-1
CSVEDWVREGRTDTQYF
>TRBJ2-2|TRBV4-3
CASSQDRLAGRNGELFF
>TRBJ2-1|TRBV7-3
CASSQGMGYNEQFF
>TRBJ2-7|TRBV29-1
CSAGQGMVEQYF
>TRBJ1-6|TRBV7-9
CASSPKQNSYNSPLHF
>TRBJ2-1|TRBV5-6
CASSLGDRGWGEQFF
>TRBJ2-7|TRBV25-1
CASSEYAGRGAREQYF
>TRBJ2-5|TRBV9
CASSPAPVGLEETQYF
>TRBJ2-7|TRBV5-1
CASSSRQAGNYEQYF
>TRBJ2-3|TRBV15
CATSRDLATSTDTQYF
>TRBJ2-1|TRBV5-6
CASSLGLNREQFF
>TRBJ2-3|TRBV7-2
CASSLAGGRQVPTQYF
>TRBJ2-3|TRBV12-3/TRBV12-4
CASSDVRDTQYF
>TRBJ2-2|TRBV4-2
CASSPRGGRPIRDPNAGELFF
>TRBJ2-1|TRBV6-2/TRBV6-3
CASSPGYSRSKFF
>TRBJ2-7|TRBV3-1
CASSQVQSSYEQYF
>TRBJ2-5|TRBV29-1
CSVVGFWEETQYF
>TRBJ2-2|TRBV9
CASSPGVGILTGELFF
>TRBJ2-1|TRBV29-1
CSVMRDANNEQFF
>TRBJ1-5|TRBV5-5
CASSLRDRDDQPQHF
>TRBJ1-5|TRBV2
CASSPDTQDYQPQHF
>TRBJ2-4|TRBV6-1
CATGDRGSGSKNIQYF
>TRBJ2-7|TRBV18
CASSPGTGYAAYEQYF
>TRBJ2-1|TRBV11-2
CASSSRSSGGFF
>TRBJ2-3|TRBV15
CATSRVGSGRTDTQYF
>TRBJ2-1|TRBV5-1
CASKAGGPRDEQFF
>TRBJ2-1|TRBV7-9
CASSLFEAHEQFF
>TRBJ2-7|TRBV7-6
CASSSSTASTYEQYF
>TRBJ2-3|TRBV5-1
CASSFSYRDTDTQYF
>TRBJ1-3|TRBV11-2
CASSLDLPAGNTIYF
>TRBJ1-2|TRBV18
CASSPGMGQGTGYTF
>TRBJ2-3|TRBV19
CASSSPGTSSTDTQYF
>TRBJ2-2|TRBV7-8
CASGNSGITGELFF
>TRBJ2-1|TRBV27
CASSTVLIGTSGTDEQFF
>TRBJ2-1|TRBV20-1
CSAPERRKIYNEQFF
>TRBJ2-4|TRBV12-3/TRBV12-4
CASRKIRGPNIQYF
>TRBJ2-1|TRBV5-6
CASSLAGLQIYNEQFF